This TCR beta chain was sequenced in a study of T cell responses to AZD1222 COVID-19 vaccine. From germline, CDR1 is MGHRA and CDR2 YSYEKL. The V end was cut by 0 bases, the J end by 0 bases, with 8 bases between. The CDR3 covers 15 residues. This clone has only a few counts. This table comes from immunoSEQ multiplex PCR, and its TCRdb copy is limited to in-frame clones, with some not included. The sample yields 170,000 or so clones, 87% seen once. This TCR came from an adult in good health. The chain is built from TRBV4-1 and TRBJ1-2; D remains ambiguous. The sequencing used peripheral blood, collected on day 0 of AZD1222 vaccination. The DNA of the CDR3 is TGCGCCAGCAGCCAAGACGATAATGCTAACTATGGCTACACCTTC. Protein sequence: CASSQDDNANYGYTF.